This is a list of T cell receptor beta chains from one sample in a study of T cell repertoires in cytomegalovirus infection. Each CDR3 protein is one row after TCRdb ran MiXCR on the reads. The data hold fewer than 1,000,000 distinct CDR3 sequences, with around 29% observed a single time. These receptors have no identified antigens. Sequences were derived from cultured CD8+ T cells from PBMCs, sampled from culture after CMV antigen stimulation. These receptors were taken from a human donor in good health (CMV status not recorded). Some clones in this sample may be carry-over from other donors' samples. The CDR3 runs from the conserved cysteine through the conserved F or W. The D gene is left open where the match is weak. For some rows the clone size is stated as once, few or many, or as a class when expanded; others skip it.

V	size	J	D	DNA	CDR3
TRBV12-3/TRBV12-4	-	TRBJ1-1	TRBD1	TGTGCCAGCAGGTTAGGGACAGGGGTAACTGAAGCTTTCTTT	CASRLGTGVTEAFF
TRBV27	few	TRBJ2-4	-	TGTGCCAGCAGTGCCCTCTCACGGGTACTAGCCAAAAACATTCAGTACTTC	CASSALSRVLAKNIQYF
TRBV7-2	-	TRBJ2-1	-	TGTGCCAGCAGCCCGGAGTGGGACGGGGGCCGTGACAATGAGCAGTTCTTC	CASSPEWDGGRDNEQFF
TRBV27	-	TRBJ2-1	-	TGTGCCAGCAGTTTATCGGAGCTTTACAATGAGCAGTTCTTC	CASSLSELYNEQFF
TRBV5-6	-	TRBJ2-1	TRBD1	TGTGCCAGCAGTCCGGGACAGGGGATCTGGAATGAGCAGTTCTTC	CASSPGQGIWNEQFF
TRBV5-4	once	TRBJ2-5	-	TGTGCCAGCAGCTTGGATGGGAGCAGCGTAGCGGAAGAGACCCAGTACTTC	CASSLDGSSVAEETQYF
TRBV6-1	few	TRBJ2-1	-	TGTGCCAGCAGCCCGCCGCGCGGGTCTCACAATGAGCAGTTCTTC	CASSPPRGSHNEQFF
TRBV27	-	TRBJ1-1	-	TGTGCCAGCTTTGATGGGGCAGGGAACACTGAAGCTTTCTTT	CASFDGAGNTEAFF
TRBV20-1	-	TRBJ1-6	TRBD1	TGCAGTGCCCAACGGACAGGAGGGACCCTCCACTTT	CSAQRTGGTLHF
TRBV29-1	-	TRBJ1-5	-	TGCAGCACCAAAACCCCGGGGAATCAGCCCCAGCATTTT	CSTKTPGNQPQHF
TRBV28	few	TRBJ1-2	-	TGTGCCAGCAGTTCTCGGAGGGGGAGTAACTATGGCTACACCTTC	CASSSRRGSNYGYTF
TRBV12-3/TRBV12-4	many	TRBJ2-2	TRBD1	TGTGCCAGCAGCGGGACAGGGAACACCGGGGAGCTGTTTTTT	CASSGTGNTGELFF
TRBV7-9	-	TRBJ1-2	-	TGTGCCAGCAGCTCCCCAGGCTTCGAGTTTGACTATGGCTACACCTTC	CASSSPGFEFDYGYTF
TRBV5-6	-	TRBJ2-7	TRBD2	TGTGCCAGCAGCTCCACCCTAGCGGGGTTTTTCCACGAGCAGTACTTC	CASSSTLAGFFHEQYF
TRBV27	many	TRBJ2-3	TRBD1	TGTGCCAGCAGCCCGCGGGACAGGAGCACAGATACGCAGTATTTT	CASSPRDRSTDTQYF
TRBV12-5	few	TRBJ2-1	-	TGTGCTAGTGGTTTCACCACGGACAGCTACAATGAGCAGTTCTTC	CASGFTTDSYNEQFF
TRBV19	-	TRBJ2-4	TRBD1	TGTGCCAGTAGTATACTTGACAGGGCGGTAAACATTCAGTACTTC	CASSILDRAVNIQYF
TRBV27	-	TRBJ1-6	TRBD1	TGTGCCAGCAGTCCCAACAGGGGCCCGAATTCACCCCTCCACTTT	CASSPNRGPNSPLHF
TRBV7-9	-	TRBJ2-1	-	TGTGCCAGCATTATAGGGGTTAATGAGCAGTTCTTC	CASIIGVNEQFF
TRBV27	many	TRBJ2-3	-	TGTGCCAGCAGTTTATTGACAGGGCGGGGGATTGGTACGCAGTATTTT	CASSLLTGRGIGTQYF
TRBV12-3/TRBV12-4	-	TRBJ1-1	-	TGTGTCAGCAGACCATCCCCAACATCTCCGGTTGGCGCTTTCTTT	CVSRPSPTSPVGAFF
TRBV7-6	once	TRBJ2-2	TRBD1	TGTGCTAGTATGGACAGGGCACACACCGGGGAGCTGTTTTTT	CASMDRAHTGELFF
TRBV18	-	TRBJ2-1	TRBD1	TGTGCCAGCTCACCCTGGGACAGGGGGCTCGGCTCCTACAATGAGCAGTTCTTC	CASSPWDRGLGSYNEQFF
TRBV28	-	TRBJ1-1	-	TGTGCCAGCAGTTCACCGGGGGATGGAGTTCTTGAAGCTTTCTTT	CASSSPGDGVLEAFF
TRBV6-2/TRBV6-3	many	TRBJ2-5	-	TGTGCCAGCAGTTATCCAGAGACCCAGTACTTC	CASSYPETQYF
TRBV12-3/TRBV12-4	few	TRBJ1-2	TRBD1	TGTGCCAGCAGTTTCCCGGGACAGGGTGACTATGGCTACACCTTC	CASSFPGQGDYGYTF
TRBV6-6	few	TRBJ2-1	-	TGTGCCAGCAGTTACTCGTCAGAGTATGGATACAATGAGCAGTTCTTC	CASSYSSEYGYNEQFF
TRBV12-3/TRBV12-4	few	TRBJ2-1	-	TGTGCCAGCAGTTTAGCGCCGACAGGTCTCAATGAGCAGTTCTTC	CASSLAPTGLNEQFF
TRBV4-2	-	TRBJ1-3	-	TGTGCCAGCAGCCAAGATCTGAGCTCTGGAAACACCATATATTTT	CASSQDLSSGNTIYF